Listed below are T cell receptor beta chains from one sample, sequenced in a study of CD8 T cells in ankylosing spondylitis. From the 5' RACE reads, TCRdb called clonotypes with MiXCR, one entry per CDR3 protein. The sample carries about 800,000 distinct CDR3 sequences, approximately 10% recorded once. The sequencing sample was made of blood, either unsorted or a sorted T cell fraction (not recorded which). The receptors originated from a male donor with ankylosing spondylitis. CDR3s include the opening cysteine and the closing phenylalanine or tryptophan. The D gene is left open where the match is weak. The size of a clone is reported for some rows only, either as once, few or many, or as a class for expanded clones.

V	D	J	size	CDR3	DNA
TRBV7-2	.	TRBJ2-3	few	CASSFSIITDTQYF	TGTGCCAGCAGCTTTAGCATAATCACAGATACGCAGTATTTT
TRBV20-1	.	TRBJ1-1	few	CSARARPTEAFF	TGCAGTGCTAGAGCGCGGCCAACTGAAGCTTTCTTT
TRBV6-2/TRBV6-3	.	TRBJ1-2	few	CASRTIDRRGGYTF	TGTGCCAGCAGAACGATTGACAGAAGAGGAGGCTACACCTTC
TRBV6-5	.	TRBJ1-2	few	CASSYSRSDNYGYTF	TGTGCCAGCAGTTACTCGAGAAGCGATAACTATGGCTACACCTTC
TRBV12-3/TRBV12-4	.	TRBJ2-1	.	CASSFSIRENARHEQFF	TGTGCCAGCAGTTTTTCTATCCGGGAGAACGCCAGGCATGAGCAGTTCTTC
TRBV6-1	TRBD1	TRBJ1-2	.	CASRKGTGDGYTF	TGTGCCAGCAGGAAAGGGACAGGGGATGGCTACACCTTC
TRBV12-3/TRBV12-4	.	TRBJ2-1	few	CASRISGPQFF	TGTGCCAGCAGGATCAGTGGCCCACAGTTCTTC
TRBV5-1	TRBD2	TRBJ2-7	few	CATSRTSGTYEQYF	TGCGCCACCTCGAGGACTAGCGGGACCTACGAGCAGTACTTC
TRBV6-2/TRBV6-3	.	TRBJ1-5	.	CASSSTTTVYDQPQHF	TGTGCCAGCAGTTCCACTACGACTGTATATGATCAGCCCCAGCATTTT
TRBV29-1	TRBD1	TRBJ2-2	few	CSATGAGELFF	TGCAGCGCCACAGGGGCGGGGGAGCTGTTTTTT
TRBV5-5	.	TRBJ1-1	many	CASSLDGGLGEAFF	TGTGCCAGCAGCTTGGACGGTGGGCTTGGTGAAGCTTTCTTT
TRBV5-6	.	TRBJ1-2	.	CASRKGGSGYTF	TGTGCCAGCAGAAAAGGGGGTTCCGGCTACACCTTC
TRBV20-1	.	TRBJ2-2	many	CSASRGAGELFF	TGCAGTGCCAGCAGGGGTGCCGGGGAGCTGTTTTTT
TRBV20-1	TRBD1	TRBJ1-2	many	CSARDPTSGQGFGYTF	TGCAGTGCTAGAGATCCCACTTCGGGACAGGGATTCGGCTACACCTTC
TRBV12-3/TRBV12-4	.	TRBJ2-7	few	CASSLLKGGRYEQYF	TGTGCCAGCAGTTTATTGAAGGGCGGCCGCTACGAGCAGTACTTC
TRBV28	.	TRBJ2-4	.	CASSPGPPSEAKNIQYF	TGTGCCAGCAGTCCAGGACCGCCGAGTGAAGCCAAAAACATTCAGTACTTC
TRBV5-1	.	TRBJ2-1	.	CASSLGQVTYNEQFF	TGCGCCAGCAGCTTGGGGCAGGTCACCTACAATGAGCAGTTCTTC
TRBV4-2	TRBD1	TRBJ1-5	few	CASSQDRRDRNQPQHF	TGTGCCAGCAGCCAAGATCGCCGGGACAGGAATCAGCCCCAGCATTTT
TRBV10-3	.	TRBJ2-7	.	CAISDQKPGRSYEQYF	TGTGCCATCAGTGATCAAAAACCGGGAAGGAGCTACGAGCAGTACTTC
TRBV12-3/TRBV12-4	.	TRBJ2-1	few	CASSFWSSYNEQFF	TGTGCCAGCAGTTTCTGGAGCTCCTACAATGAGCAGTTCTTC
TRBV24-1	.	TRBJ2-7	.	CATSDSWGHSEQYF	TGTGCCACCAGTGATTCTTGGGGCCACAGCGAGCAGTACTTC
TRBV20-1	TRBD2	TRBJ2-2	many	CSARGLDTGELFF	TGCAGTGCTAGGGGACTAGACACCGGGGAGCTGTTTTTT
TRBV6-5	.	TRBJ2-7	.	CASSSLDVSYEQYF	TGTGCCAGCAGTTCGTTGGACGTCTCCTACGAGCAGTACTTC
TRBV5-1	.	TRBJ2-7	few	CASSLKQYSPTEQYF	TGCGCCAGCAGCCTTAAACAATACTCCCCAACAGAGCAGTACTTC
TRBV7-2	.	TRBJ2-5	few	CASTFLDGGETQYF	TGTGCCAGCACCTTCCTGGACGGTGGGGAGACCCAGTACTTC
TRBV5-1	.	TRBJ2-7	few	CASSFGQTTYEQYF	TGCGCCAGCAGCTTCGGACAGACCACCTACGAGCAGTACTTC
TRBV30	.	TRBJ2-1	few	CAWSDYNEQFF	TGTGCCTGGAGCGACTACAATGAGCAGTTCTTC
TRBV20-1	.	TRBJ2-2	many	CSARDWGYNTGELFF	TGCAGTGCTAGAGATTGGGGATATAACACCGGGGAGCTGTTTTTT
TRBV29-1	.	TRBJ2-5	many	CSVFRESGWTQYF	TGCAGCGTTTTTCGAGAGTCCGGGTGGACCCAGTACTTC
TRBV20-1	TRBD2	TRBJ2-3	.	CSARESGRAYDNTQYF	TGCAGTGCTAGAGAGAGCGGGAGGGCCTATGACAATACGCAGTATTTT
TRBV9	TRBD2	TRBJ2-2	.	CASSVDIAGMISGELFF	TGTGCCAGCAGCGTTGATATAGCGGGGATGATTTCCGGGGAGCTGTTTTTT
TRBV20-1	.	TRBJ2-1	.	CSARWVGGQYNEQFF	TGCAGTGCTAGATGGGTCGGGGGGCAATACAATGAGCAGTTCTTC
TRBV5-1	.	TRBJ2-5	.	CASMYEATHQTQYF	TGCGCCAGCATGTACGAAGCGACCCATCAGACCCAGTACTTC
TRBV24-1	.	TRBJ1-5	few	CATSDFNQPQHF	TGTGCCACCAGTGATTTTAATCAGCCCCAGCATTTT
TRBV7-2	.	TRBJ1-6	few	CASSFQGIDSPLHF	TGTGCCAGCAGCTTTCAGGGGATTGATTCACCCCTCCACTTT
TRBV4-2	.	TRBJ2-7	.	CASSQEGVNYEQYF	TGTGCCAGCAGCCAAGAAGGAGTGAACTACGAGCAGTACTTC
TRBV20-1	TRBD1	TRBJ2-7	.	CSSGTGVYEQYF	TGCAGTTCCGGGACAGGAGTCTACGAGCAGTACTTC
TRBV20-1	TRBD2	TRBJ2-5	few	CSADRTSGSGETQYF	TGCAGTGCCGACCGGACTAGCGGGAGTGGGGAGACCCAGTACTTC
TRBV28	.	TRBJ2-3	few	CASSLEGKDTQYF	TGTGCCAGCAGTTTAGAGGGGAAAGATACGCAGTATTTT
TRBV11-3	.	TRBJ2-1	.	CASSFSLSGEQFF	TGTGCCAGCAGCTTTAGTCTTAGCGGAGAGCAGTTCTTC
TRBV7-9	TRBD2	TRBJ2-1	few	CASSPPGLAGEVEQFF	TGTGCCAGCAGCCCCCCGGGACTAGCGGGGGAGGTTGAGCAGTTCTTC
TRBV20-1	.	TRBJ2-3	.	CSARDRLATDTQYF	TGCAGTGCTAGAGATCGGTTGGCCACAGATACGCAGTATTTT
TRBV5-1	TRBD2	TRBJ2-2	few	CASSLTSGGNTGELFF	TGCGCCAGCAGCTTGACTAGCGGAGGGAACACCGGGGAGCTGTTTTTT
TRBV19	.	TRBJ2-7	few	CASSHIPRPHFLYEQYF	TGTGCCAGTAGTCATATCCCCCGGCCACATTTTCTCTACGAGCAGTACTTC
TRBV5-6	.	TRBJ2-7	few	CASSLYDHEAPEQYF	TGTGCCAGCAGCTTGTACGACCATGAAGCTCCCGAGCAGTACTTC
TRBV20-1	TRBD2	TRBJ2-1	many	CSARDRRLANNEQFF	TGCAGTGCTAGAGATCGAAGACTAGCTAACAATGAGCAGTTCTTC
TRBV5-1	.	TRBJ1-1	.	CASKEENTEAFF	TGCGCCAGCAAGGAGGAGAACACTGAAGCTTTCTTT
TRBV5-5	TRBD2	TRBJ2-1	few	CASRRGGSPSYNEQFF	TGTGCCAGCAGGCGGGGGGGCAGTCCCTCCTACAATGAGCAGTTCTTC
TRBV5-1	TRBD2	TRBJ2-1	few	CASTLRGGQNEQFF	TGCGCCAGCACCCTCCGGGGGGGCCAAAATGAGCAGTTCTTC
TRBV20-1	TRBD2	TRBJ2-3	few	CSAFLTSAADTQYF	TGCAGTGCCTTCTTGACTAGCGCGGCAGATACGCAGTATTTT
TRBV4-2	.	TRBJ1-1	many	CASSHTSRRRAGTEAFF	TGTGCCAGCAGCCATACCAGCCGGAGGCGTGCGGGCACTGAAGCTTTCTTT
TRBV6-2/TRBV6-3	.	TRBJ2-7	few	CASSYSPGVVYEQYF	TGTGCCAGCAGTTACTCGCCAGGTGTCGTCTACGAGCAGTACTTC
TRBV24-1	TRBD1	TRBJ2-5	few	CATSEFRTGQETQYF	TGTGCCACCAGTGAATTCAGGACAGGGCAAGAGACCCAGTACTTC
TRBV27	TRBD2	TRBJ2-7	.	CASSPRKTASGITYEQYF	TGTGCCAGCAGTCCCCGTAAAACCGCTAGCGGAATAACCTACGAGCAGTACTTC
TRBV15	.	TRBJ1-2	few	CATSRDYERATPYGYTF	TGTGCCACCAGCAGAGACTACGAGAGGGCGACACCATATGGCTACACCTTC